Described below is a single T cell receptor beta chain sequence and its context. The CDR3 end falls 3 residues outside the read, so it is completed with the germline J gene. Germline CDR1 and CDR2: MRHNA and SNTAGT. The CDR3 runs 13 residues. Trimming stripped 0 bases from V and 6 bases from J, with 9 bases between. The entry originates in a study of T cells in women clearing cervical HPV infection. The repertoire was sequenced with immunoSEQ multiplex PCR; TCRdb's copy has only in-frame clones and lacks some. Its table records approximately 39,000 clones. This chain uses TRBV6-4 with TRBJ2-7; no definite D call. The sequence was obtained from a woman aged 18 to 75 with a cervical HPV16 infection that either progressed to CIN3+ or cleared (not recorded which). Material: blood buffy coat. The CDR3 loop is CASSDSMGSEQYF. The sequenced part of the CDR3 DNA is TGTGCCAGCAGTGACTCGATGGGCAGCGAG.